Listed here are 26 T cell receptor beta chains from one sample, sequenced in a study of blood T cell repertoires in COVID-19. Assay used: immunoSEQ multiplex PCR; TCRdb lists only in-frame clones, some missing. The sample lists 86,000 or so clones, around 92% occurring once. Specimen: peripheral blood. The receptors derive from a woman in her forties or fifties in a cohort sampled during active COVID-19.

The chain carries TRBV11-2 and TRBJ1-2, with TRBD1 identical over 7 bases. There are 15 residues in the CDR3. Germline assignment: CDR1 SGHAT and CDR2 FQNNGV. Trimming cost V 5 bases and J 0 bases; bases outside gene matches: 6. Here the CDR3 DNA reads TGTGCCAGCAGCCCCGGGACAGCTGCTAACTATGGCTACACCTTC. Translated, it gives CASSPGTAANYGYTF.

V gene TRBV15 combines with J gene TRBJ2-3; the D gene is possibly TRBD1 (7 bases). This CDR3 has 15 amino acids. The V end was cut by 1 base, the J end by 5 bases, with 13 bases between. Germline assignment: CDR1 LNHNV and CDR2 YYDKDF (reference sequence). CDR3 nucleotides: TGTGCCACCAGCAGAGTGAGACAGGGAGGAGATACGCAGTATTTT. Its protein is CATSRVRQGGDTQYF.

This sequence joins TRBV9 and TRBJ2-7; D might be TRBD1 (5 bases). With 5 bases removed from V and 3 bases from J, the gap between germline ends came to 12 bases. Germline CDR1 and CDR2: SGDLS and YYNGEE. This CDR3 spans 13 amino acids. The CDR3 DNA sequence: TGTGCCAGCAGTTCGAGACAGAACTACGAGCAGTACTTC. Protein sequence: CASSSRQNYEQYF.

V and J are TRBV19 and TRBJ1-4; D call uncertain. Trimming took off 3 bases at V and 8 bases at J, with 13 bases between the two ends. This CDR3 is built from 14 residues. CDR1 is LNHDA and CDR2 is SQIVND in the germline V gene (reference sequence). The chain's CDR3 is CASSISSAGEKLFF. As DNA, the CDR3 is TGTGCCAGTAGTATTTCGTCGGCGGGAGAAAAACTGTTTTTT.

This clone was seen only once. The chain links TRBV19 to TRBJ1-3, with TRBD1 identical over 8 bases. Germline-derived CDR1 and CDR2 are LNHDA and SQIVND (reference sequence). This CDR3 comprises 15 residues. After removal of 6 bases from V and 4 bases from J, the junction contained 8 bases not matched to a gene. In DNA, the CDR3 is TGTGCCAGTAGCAATCCAGGGGGCGGCGGAAACACCATATATTTT. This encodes CASSNPGGGGNTIYF.

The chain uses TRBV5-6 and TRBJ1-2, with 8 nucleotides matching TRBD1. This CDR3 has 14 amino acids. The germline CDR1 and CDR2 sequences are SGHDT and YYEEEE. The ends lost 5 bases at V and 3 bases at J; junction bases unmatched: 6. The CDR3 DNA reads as TGTGCCAGCAGAAGACAGGGGAGGGACTATGGCTACACCTTC. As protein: CASRRQGRDYGYTF.

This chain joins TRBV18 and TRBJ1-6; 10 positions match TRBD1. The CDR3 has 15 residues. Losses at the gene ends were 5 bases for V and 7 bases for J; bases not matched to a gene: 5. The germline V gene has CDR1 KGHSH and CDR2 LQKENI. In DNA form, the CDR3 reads TGTGCCAGCTCAAATGGACAGGGGGAAAATTCACCCCTCCACTTT. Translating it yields CASSNGQGENSPLHF.

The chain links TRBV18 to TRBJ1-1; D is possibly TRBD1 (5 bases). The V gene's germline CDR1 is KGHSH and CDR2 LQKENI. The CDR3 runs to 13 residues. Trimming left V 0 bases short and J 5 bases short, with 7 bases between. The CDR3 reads CASSPPAGTEAFF. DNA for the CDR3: TGTGCCAGCTCACCACCAGCAGGGACTGAAGCTTTCTTT. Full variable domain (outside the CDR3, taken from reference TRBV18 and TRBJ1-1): NAGVMQNPRHLVRRRGQEARLRCSPMKGHSHVYWYRQLPEEGLKFMVYLQKENIIDESGMPKERFSAEFPKEGPSILRIQQVVRGDSAAYFCASSPPAGTEAFFGQGTRLTVV.

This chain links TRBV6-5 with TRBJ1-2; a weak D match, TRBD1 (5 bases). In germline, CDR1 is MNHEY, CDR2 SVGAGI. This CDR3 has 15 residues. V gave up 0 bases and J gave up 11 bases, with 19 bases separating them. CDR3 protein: CASSYSYQGTQGYTF. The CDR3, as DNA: TGTGCCAGCAGTTACTCGTATCAGGGAACCCAAGGGTACACCTTC.

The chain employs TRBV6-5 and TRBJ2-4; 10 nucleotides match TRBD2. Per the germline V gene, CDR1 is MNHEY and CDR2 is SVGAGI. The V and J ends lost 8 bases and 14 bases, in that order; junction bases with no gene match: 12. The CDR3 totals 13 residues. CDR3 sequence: CASGRQRGGSKYF. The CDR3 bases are TGTGCCAGCGGCAGGCAGCGGGGGGGCAGTAAGTACTTC.

The CDR3 loop is CASSLAGHREGNTEAFF. The CDR3 nucleotides read TGTGCCAGCAGCTTGGCAGGGCACAGGGAGGGGAACACTGAAGCTTTCTTT. The chain couples TRBV5-4 to TRBJ1-1; a weak D match, TRBD1 (6 bases). Per germline, CDR1 SGHNT and CDR2 YYREEE (reference sequence). The germline V and J ends were trimmed by 0 bases and 1 base, with 16 bases remaining between them. The CDR3 totals 17 residues. Drawing the rest from reference TRBV5-4 and TRBJ1-1, the complete variable domain is ETGVTQSPTHLIKTRGQQVTLRCSSQSGHNTVSWYQQALGQGPQFIFQYYREEENGRGNFPPRFSGLQFPNYSSELNVNALELDDSALYLCASSLAGHREGNTEAFFGQGTRLTVV.

For the CDR3, the DNA is TGTGCCAGCAGCTCCACGGGGTCCTACGAGCAGTACTTC. This gives the protein CASSSTGSYEQYF. This chain uses TRBV5-4 with TRBJ2-7; a weak D match, TRBD2 (5 bases). V gave up 3 bases and J gave up 1 base, with 8 bases separating them. This CDR3 has 13 amino acids. CDR1 and CDR2 from the germline V gene are SGHNT and YYREEE (reference sequence).

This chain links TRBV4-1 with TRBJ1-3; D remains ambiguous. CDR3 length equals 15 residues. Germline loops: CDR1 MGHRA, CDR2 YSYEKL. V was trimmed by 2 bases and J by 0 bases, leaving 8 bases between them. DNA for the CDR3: TGCGCCAGCAGCCAACGTTCACTCTCTGGAAACACCATATATTTT. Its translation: CASSQRSLSGNTIYF.

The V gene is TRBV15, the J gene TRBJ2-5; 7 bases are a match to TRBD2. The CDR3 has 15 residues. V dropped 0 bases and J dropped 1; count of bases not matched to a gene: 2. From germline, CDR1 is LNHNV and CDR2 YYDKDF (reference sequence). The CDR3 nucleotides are TGTGCCACCAGCAGAGACCCTAGCGGCCAAGAGACCCAGTACTTC. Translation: CATSRDPSGQETQYF.

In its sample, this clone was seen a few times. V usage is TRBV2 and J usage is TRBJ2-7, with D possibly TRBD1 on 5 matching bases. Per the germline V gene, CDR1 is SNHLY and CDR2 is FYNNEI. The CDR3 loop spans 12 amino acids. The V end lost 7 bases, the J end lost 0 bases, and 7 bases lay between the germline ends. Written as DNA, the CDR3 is TGTGCCAGCAAGGGGAACTCCTACGAGCAGTACTTC. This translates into CASKGNSYEQYF.

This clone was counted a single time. The CDR3 here is CASSPLRTSGNNEQFF. The DNA of the CDR3 is TGTGCCAGCTCACCACTCAGGACTAGCGGGAACAATGAGCAGTTCTTC. The V call is TRBV18, the J call TRBJ2-1; 12 bases line up with TRBD2. The germline V gene encodes CDR1 KGHSH and CDR2 LQKENI. The trim removed 1 base at V and 5 bases at J, leaving 3 bases unmatched. The CDR3 extends over 16 amino acids.

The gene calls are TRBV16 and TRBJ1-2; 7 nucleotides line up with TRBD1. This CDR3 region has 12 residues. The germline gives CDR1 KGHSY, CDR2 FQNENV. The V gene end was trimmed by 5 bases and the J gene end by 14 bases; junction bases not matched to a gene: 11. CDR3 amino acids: CASSITDRARTF. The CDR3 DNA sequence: TGTGCCAGCAGCATAACTGACAGGGCGAGGACCTTC.

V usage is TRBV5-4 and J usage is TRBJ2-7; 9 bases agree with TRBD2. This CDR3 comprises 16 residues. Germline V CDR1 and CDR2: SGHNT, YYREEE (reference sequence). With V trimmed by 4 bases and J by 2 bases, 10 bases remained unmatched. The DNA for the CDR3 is TGTGCCAGCAGCCGCGGGGTTAGCGGGGGACCCTACGAGCAGTACTTC. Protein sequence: CASSRGVSGGPYEQYF.

The CDR3 DNA reads TGTGCCAGCAGCCCCGTGGGGAGGGATACGCAGTATTTT. It translates to CASSPVGRDTQYF. V and J are TRBV7-3 and TRBJ2-3; D may be TRBD2 (6 bases). The germline V and J ends were trimmed by 5 bases and 6 bases, with 12 bases remaining between them. This CDR3 has 13 amino acids. Germline CDR1 and CDR2: SGHTA and FQGTGA. Together with reference TRBV7-3 and TRBJ2-3, the CDR3 gives the full variable domain: GAGVSQTPSNKVTEKGKYVELRCDPISGHTALYWYRQSLGQGPEFLIYFQGTGAADDSGLPNDRFFAVRPEGSVSTLKIQRTERGDSAVYLCASSPVGRDTQYFGPGTRLTVL.

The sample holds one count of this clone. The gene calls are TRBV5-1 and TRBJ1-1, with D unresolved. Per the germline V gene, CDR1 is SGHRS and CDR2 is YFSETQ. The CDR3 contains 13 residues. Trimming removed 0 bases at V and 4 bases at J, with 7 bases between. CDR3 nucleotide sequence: TGCGCCAGCAGCTTGGTAGGGAGCACTGAAGCTTTCTTT. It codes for CASSLVGSTEAFF.

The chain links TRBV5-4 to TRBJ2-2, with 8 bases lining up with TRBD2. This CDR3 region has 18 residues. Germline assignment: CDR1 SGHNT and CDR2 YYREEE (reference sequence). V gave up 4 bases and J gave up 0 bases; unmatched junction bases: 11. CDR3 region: CASSGSPGLGTNTGELFF. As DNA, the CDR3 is TGTGCCAGCAGCGGAAGCCCGGGACTAGGGACGAACACCGGGGAGCTGTTTTTT.

The CDR3 sequence is CASIRSAGIYNEQFF. The CDR3 coding sequence is TGTGCCAGCATCCGTTCAGCGGGGATCTACAATGAGCAGTTCTTC. The rearrangement links TRBV11-3 to TRBJ2-1, with 7 bases matching TRBD2. CDR3 size: 15 residues. Germline V CDR1 and CDR2: SGHNT, YENEEA. J lost 3 bases, V lost 7 bases, and 9 bases had no gene match.

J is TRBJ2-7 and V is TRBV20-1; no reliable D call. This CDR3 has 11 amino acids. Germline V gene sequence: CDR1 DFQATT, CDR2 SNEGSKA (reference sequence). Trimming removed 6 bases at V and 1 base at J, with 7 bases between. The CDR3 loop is CSAGPSYEQYF. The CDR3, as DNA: TGCAGTGCGGGCCCGTCCTACGAGCAGTACTTC.

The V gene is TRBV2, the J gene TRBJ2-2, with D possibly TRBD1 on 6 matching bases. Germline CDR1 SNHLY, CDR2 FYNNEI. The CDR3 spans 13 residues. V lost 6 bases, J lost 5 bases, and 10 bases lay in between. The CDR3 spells CASSEQGTGELFF. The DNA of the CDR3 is TGTGCCAGCAGCGAACAGGGTACCGGGGAGCTGTTTTTT.

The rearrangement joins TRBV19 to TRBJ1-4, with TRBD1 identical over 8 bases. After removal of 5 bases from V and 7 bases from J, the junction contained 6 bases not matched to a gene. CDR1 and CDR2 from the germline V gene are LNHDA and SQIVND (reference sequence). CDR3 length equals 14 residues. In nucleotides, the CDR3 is TGTGCCAGTAGTGAAACAGGGGGGGCTGAAAAACTGTTTTTT. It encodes CASSETGGAEKLFF. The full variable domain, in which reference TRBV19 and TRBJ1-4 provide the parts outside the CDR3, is DGGITQSPKYLFRKEGQNVTLSCEQNLNHDAMYWYRQDPGQGLRLIYYSQIVNDFQKGDIAEGYSVSREKKESFPLTVTSAQKNPTAFYLCASSETGGAEKLFFGSGTQLSVL.

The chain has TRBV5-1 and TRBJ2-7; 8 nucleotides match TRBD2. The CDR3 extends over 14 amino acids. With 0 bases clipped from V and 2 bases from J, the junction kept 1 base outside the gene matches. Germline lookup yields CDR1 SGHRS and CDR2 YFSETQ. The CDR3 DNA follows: TGCGCCAGCAGCTTGGCCGGGGGGGCCTACGAGCAGTACTTC. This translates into CASSLAGGAYEQYF.